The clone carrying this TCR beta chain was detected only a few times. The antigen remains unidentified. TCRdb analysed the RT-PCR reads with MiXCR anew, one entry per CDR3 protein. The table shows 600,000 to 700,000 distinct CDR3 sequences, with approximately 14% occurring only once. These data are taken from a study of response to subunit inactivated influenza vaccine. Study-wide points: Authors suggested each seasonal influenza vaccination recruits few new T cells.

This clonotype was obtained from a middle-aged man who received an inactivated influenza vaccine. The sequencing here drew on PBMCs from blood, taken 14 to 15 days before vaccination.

The CDR3 DNA follows: TGTGCCTGGAGTGTATCGCCAGCCAGCAATGAGCAGTTCTTC. This codes for CAWSVSPASNEQFF. V and J are TRBV30 and TRBJ2-1; no firm D call. Germline V gene lookup returns CDR1 GTSNPN and CDR2 SVGIG (reference sequence). This CDR3 region has 14 residues. V gave up 0 bases and J gave up 6 bases, with 12 bases separating them.